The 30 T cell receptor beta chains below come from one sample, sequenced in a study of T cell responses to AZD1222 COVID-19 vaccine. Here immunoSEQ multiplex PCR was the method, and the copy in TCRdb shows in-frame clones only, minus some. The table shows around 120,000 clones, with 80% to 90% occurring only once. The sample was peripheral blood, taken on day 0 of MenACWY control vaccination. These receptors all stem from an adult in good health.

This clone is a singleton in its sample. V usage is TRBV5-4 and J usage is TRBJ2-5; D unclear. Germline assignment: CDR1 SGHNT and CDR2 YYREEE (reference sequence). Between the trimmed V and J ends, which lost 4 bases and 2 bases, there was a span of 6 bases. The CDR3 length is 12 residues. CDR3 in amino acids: CASSRQQETQYF. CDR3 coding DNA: TGTGCCAGCAGCAGGCAGCAAGAGACCCAGTACTTC.

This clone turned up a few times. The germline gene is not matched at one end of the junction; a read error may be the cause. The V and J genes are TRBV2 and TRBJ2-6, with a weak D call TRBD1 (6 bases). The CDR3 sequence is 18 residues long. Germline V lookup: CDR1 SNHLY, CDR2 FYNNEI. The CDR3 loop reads CASREDRDKGSGANVLTF. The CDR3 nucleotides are TGTGCCAGCAGAGAAGACCGGGACAAAGGCTCTGGGGCCAACGTCCTGACTTTC.

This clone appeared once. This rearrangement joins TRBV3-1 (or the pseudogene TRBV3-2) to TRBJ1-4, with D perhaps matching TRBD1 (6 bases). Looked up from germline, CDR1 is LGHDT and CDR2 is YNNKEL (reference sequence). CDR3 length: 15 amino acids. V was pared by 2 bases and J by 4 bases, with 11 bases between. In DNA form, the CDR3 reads TGTGCCAGCAGCCAAAGGACAGCTTTTAATGAAAAACTGTTTTTT. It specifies CASSQRTAFNEKLFF.

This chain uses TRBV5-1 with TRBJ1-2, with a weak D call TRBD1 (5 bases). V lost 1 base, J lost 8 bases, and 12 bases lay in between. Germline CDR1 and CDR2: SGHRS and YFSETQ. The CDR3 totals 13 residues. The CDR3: CASSLRTGQGYTF. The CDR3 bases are TGCGCCAGCAGCTTGAGAACAGGACAAGGCTACACCTTC.

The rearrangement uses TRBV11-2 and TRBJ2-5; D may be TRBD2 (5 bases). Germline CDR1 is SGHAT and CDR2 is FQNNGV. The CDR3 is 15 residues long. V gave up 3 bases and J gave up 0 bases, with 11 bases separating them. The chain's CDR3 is CASSLDFSDQETQYF. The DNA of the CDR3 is TGTGCCAGCAGCTTGGATTTTAGCGACCAAGAGACCCAGTACTTC.

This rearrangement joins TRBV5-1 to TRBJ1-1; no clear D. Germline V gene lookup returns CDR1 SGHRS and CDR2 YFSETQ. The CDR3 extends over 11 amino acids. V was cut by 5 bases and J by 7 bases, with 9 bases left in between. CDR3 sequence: CASRDKFEAFF. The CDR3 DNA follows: TGCGCCAGCAGAGACAAGTTTGAAGCTTTCTTT.

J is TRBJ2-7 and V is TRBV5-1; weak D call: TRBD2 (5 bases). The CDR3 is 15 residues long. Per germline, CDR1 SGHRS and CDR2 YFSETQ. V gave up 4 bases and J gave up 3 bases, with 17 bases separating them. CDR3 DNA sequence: TGCGCCAGCAGCCCCGGGATATTGGGCAGCTACGAGCAGTACTTC. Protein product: CASSPGILGSYEQYF. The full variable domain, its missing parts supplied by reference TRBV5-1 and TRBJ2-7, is KAGVTQTPRYLIKTRGQQVTLSCSPISGHRSVSWYQQTPGQGLQFLFEYFSETQRNKGNFPGRFSGRQFSNSRSEMNVSTLELGDSALYLCASSPGILGSYEQYFGPGTRLTVT.

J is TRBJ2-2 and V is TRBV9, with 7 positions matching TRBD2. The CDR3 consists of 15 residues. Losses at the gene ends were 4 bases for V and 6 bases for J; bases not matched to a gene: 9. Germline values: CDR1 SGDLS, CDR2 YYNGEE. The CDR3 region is CASSTRDYRAGELFF. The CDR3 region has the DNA TGTGCCAGCAGCACCCGGGACTATAGGGCCGGGGAGCTGTTTTTT.

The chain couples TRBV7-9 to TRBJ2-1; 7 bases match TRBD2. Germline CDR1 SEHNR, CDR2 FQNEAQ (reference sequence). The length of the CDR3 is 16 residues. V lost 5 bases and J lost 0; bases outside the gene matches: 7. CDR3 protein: CASSPLAGFSYNEQFF. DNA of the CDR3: TGTGCCAGCAGCCCGTTAGCGGGTTTCTCCTACAATGAGCAGTTCTTC.

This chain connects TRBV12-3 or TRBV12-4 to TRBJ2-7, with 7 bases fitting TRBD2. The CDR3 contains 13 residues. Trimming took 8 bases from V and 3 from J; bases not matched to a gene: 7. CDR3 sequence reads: CASSRTRNYEQYF. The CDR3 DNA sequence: TGTGCCAGCTCTCGGACTAGGAACTACGAGCAGTACTTC.

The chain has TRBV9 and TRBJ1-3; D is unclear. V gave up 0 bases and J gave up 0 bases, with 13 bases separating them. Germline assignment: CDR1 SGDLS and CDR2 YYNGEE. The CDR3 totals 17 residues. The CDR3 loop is CASSVGGGFHSGNTIYF. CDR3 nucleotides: TGTGCCAGCAGCGTAGGGGGAGGGTTTCACTCTGGAAACACCATATATTTT.

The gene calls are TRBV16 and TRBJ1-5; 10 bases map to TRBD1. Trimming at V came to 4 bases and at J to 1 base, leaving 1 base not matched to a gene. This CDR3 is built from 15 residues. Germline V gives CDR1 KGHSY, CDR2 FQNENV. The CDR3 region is CASSRDRGSNQPQHF. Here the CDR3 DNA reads TGTGCCAGCAGCCGGGACAGGGGAAGCAATCAGCCCCAGCATTTT.

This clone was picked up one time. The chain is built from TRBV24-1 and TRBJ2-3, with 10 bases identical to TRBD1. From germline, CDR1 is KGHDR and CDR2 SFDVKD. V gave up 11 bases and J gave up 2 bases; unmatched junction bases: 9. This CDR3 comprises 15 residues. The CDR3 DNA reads TGTGCCAGTTCCGGGACAGGGGCCTCCACAGATACGCAGTATTTT. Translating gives CASSGTGASTDTQYF.

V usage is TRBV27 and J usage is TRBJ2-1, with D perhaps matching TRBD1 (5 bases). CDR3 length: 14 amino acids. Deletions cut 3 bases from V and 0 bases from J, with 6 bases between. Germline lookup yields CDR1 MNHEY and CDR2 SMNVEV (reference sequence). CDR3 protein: CASSFRVSYNEQFF. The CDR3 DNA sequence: TGTGCCAGCAGTTTCAGGGTCTCCTACAATGAGCAGTTCTTC.

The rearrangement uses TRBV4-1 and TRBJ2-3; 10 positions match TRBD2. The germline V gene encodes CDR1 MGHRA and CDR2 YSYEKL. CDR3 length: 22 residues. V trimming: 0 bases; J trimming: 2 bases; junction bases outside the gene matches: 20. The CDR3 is CASSQEPGLAFDPPRPTDTQYF. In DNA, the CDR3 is TGCGCCAGCAGCCAAGAACCGGGACTAGCGTTTGATCCCCCCCGACCCACAGATACGCAGTATTTT.

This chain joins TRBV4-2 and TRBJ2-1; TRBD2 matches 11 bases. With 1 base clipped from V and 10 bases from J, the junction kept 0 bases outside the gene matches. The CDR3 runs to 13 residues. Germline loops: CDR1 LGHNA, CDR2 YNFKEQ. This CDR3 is CASSQGLAGEQFF. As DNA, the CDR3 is TGTGCCAGCAGCCAAGGACTAGCGGGGGAGCAGTTCTTC.

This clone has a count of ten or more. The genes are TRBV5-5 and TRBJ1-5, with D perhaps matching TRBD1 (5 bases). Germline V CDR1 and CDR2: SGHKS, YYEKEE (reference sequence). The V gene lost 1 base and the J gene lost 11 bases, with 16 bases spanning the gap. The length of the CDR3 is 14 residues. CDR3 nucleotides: TGTGCCAGCAGCTTGATGCAGGGCGGGGCGGCCCAGCATTTT. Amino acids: CASSLMQGGAAQHF.

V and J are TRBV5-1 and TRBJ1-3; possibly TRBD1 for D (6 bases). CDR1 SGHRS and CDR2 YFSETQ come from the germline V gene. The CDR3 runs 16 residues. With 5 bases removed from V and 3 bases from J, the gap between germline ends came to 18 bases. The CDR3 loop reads CASSSKGDSVGNTIYF. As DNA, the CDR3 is TGCGCCAGCAGTTCCAAGGGGGATTCAGTTGGAAACACCATATATTTT.

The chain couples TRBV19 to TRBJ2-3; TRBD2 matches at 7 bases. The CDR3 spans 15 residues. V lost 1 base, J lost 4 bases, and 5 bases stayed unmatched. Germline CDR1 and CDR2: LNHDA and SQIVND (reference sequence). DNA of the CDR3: TGTGCCAGTAGTATAGGTGCGGGAGTCCCAGATACGCAGTATTTT. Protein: CASSIGAGVPDTQYF.

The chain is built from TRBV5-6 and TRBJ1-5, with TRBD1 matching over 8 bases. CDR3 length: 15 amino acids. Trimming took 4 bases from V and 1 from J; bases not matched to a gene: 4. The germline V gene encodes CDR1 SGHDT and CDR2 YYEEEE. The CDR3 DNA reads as TGTGCCAGCAGCCGGACAGGGAGAAGCAATCAGCCCCAGCATTTT. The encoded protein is CASSRTGRSNQPQHF.

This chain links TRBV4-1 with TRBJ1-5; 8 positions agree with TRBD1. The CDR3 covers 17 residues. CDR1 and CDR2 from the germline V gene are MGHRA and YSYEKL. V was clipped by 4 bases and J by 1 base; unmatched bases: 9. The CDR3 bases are TGCGCCAGCAGCCCACGGACAGGGATGGGAAGCAATCAGCCCCAGCATTTT. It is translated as CASSPRTGMGSNQPQHF.

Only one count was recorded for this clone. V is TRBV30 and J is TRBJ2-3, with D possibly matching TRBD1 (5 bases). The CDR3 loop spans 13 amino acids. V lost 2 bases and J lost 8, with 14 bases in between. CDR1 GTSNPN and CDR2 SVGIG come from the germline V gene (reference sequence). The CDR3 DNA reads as TGTGCCTGGAGTACGACAGACCTCGGTACGCAGTATTTT. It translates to CAWSTTDLGTQYF.

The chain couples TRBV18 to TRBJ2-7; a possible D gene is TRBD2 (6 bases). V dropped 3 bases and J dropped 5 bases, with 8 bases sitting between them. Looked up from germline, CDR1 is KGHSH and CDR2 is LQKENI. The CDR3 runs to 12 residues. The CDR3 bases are TGTGCCAGCTCACCGACGGGAGACGAGCAGTACTTC. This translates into CASSPTGDEQYF.

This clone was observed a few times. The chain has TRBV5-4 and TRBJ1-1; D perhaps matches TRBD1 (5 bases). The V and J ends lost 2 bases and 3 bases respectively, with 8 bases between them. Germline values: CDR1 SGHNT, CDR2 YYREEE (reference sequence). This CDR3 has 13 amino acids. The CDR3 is CASSLDSHTEAFF. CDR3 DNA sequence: TGTGCCAGCAGCTTAGACAGCCACACTGAAGCTTTCTTT.

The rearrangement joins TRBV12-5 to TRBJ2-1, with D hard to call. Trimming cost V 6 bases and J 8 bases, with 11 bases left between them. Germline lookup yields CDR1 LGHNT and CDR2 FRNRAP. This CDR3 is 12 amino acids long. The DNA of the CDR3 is TGTGCTAGTGGCCGTTATGGGGATGAGCAGTTCTTC. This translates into CASGRYGDEQFF.

The CDR3 region is CASSLKGQGEAFF. CDR3 nucleotide sequence: TGTGCCAGCAGCTTGAAGGGACAGGGAGAGGCTTTCTTT. V gene TRBV5-4 combines with J gene TRBJ1-1; TRBD1 matches at 9 bases. CDR3 size: 13 residues. J gave up 11 bases and V 1 base, and 6 bases lay outside the gene matches. The germline V gene encodes CDR1 SGHNT and CDR2 YYREEE (reference sequence).

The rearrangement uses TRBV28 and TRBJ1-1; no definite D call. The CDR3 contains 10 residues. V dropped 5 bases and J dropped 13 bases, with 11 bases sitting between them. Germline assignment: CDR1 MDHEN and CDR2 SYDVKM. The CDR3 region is CASSPEAGFF. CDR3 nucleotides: TGTGCCAGCAGTCCCGAAGCGGGTTTCTTT.

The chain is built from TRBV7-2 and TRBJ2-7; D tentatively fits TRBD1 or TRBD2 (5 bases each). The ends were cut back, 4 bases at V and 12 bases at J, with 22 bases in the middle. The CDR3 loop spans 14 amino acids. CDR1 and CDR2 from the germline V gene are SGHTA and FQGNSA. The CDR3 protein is CASSSYQGPLALYF. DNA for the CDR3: TGTGCCAGCAGCTCTTACCAGGGTCCGCTAGCACTGTACTTC.

Written as DNA, the CDR3 is TGTGCCAGCAGCCGCAATCATGGATCACCCCTCCACTTT. This sequence encodes CASSRNHGSPLHF. The chain is built from TRBV7-8 and TRBJ1-6; no reliable D call. The CDR3 is made up of 13 amino acids. Per germline, CDR1 SGHVS and CDR2 FQNEAQ. The germline V and J ends were trimmed by 5 bases and 10 bases, with 12 bases remaining between them.

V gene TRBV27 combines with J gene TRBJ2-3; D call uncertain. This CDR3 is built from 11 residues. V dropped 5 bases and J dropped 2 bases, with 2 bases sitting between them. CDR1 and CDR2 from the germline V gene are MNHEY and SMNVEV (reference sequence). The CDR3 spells CASSTTDTQYF. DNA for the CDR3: TGTGCCAGCAGTACCACAGATACGCAGTATTTT.